This T cell receptor (beta chain) originates from a study of T cells in Graves' hyperthyroidism and ophthalmopathy. Overall study findings and caveats: Most clonotypes that expanded in the thyroid above 0.001 also showed up in blood.

For this clonotype: Its antigen is still unknown.

Template material for amplifying TCR beta CDR3 regions consisted of RNA transcripts. HTBI primers were the set used in a first-round RT-PCR of the TCR CDR3. MiXCR, applied by TCRdb to the multiplex PCR reads, yields one record per CDR3 protein. The table shows about 640,000 distinct CDR3 sequences, with around 20% occurring only once. The CDR3 runs to 14 residues. CDR1 SGHRS and CDR2 YFSETQ come from the germline V gene. V lost 0 bases and J 5 bases, leaving 10 bases between the germline ends. Sequenced: blood. V and J are TRBV5-1 and TRBJ2-3; a possible D gene is TRBD2 (6 bases). The sequence derives from a young man with Graves' ophthalmopathy. CDR3 region: CASSLAGGEDTQYF. The CDR3 bases are TGCGCCAGCAGCTTGGCCGGAGGGGAAGATACGCAGTATTTT.